This record covers a single T cell receptor (beta chain). The sample comes from a study of blood T cell repertoires in COVID-19. The protocol was immunoSEQ multiplex PCR, while the TCRdb copy is restricted to in-frame clones and leaves out a portion. The table shows around 130,000 clones, with around 81% occurring only once. CDR3 length: 16 residues. Trimming at V came to 0 bases and at J to 3 bases, leaving 6 bases not matched to a gene. The V gene's germline CDR1 is MNHNY and CDR2 SVGAGI (reference sequence). The chain joins TRBV6-6 to TRBJ1-2; 8 bases are a match to TRBD1. The clonotype comes from a human donor in a cohort sampled during active COVID-19. The sample consisted of peripheral blood. CDR3 in DNA: TGTGCCAGCAGTTACTCACCAGGGGGCGCGGACTATGGCTACACCTTC. Protein: CASSYSPGGADYGYTF.